This T cell receptor (beta chain) derives from a study of T cell repertoires in cytomegalovirus infection. CDR1 and CDR2 (germline): SQVTM, ANQGSEA. V lost 4 bases, J lost 4 bases, and 4 bases stayed unmatched. This CDR3 spans 14 amino acids. To note about this clonotype: Its specificity is not known.

TCRdb re-derived calls from the reads in MiXCR, one entry per CDR3 protein. The sample includes 700,000 to 900,000 distinct CDR3 sequences, about 29% of them seen just once. The sequences come from cultured CD8+ T cells from PBMCs, collected from culture after CMV antigen stimulation. The source is a human donor in good health (CMV status not recorded). Some clones in this sample may be carry-over from other donors' samples. V usage is TRBV29-1 and J usage is TRBJ2-1, with 10 bases identical to TRBD1. CDR3 sequence reads: CSVAGTGEYNEQFF. The CDR3, as DNA: TGCAGCGTTGCCGGGACAGGGGAATACAATGAGCAGTTCTTC.